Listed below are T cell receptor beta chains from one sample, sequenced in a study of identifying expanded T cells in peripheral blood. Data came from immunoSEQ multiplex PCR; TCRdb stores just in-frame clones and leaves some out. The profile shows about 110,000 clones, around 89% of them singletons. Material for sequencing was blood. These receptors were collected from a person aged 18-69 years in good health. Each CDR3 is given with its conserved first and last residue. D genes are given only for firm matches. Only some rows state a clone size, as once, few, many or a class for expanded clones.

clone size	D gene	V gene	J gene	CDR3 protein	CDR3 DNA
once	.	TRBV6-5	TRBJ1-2	CASSYSATGGYTF	TGTGCCAGCAGTTACTCGGCGACAGGTGGCTACACCTTC
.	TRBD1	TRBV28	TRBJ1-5	CASSLSGQGQPQHF	TGTGCCAGCAGTTTGAGTGGACAGGGTCAGCCCCAGCATTTT
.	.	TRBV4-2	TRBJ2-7	CASRLDWNEQYF	TGTGCCAGCAGACTCGACTGGAACGAGCAGTACTTC
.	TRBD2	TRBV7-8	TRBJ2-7	CASSSSGGISSYEQYF	TGTGCCAGCAGCTCTAGCGGGGGTATAAGCTCCTACGAGCAGTACTTC
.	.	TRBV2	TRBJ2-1	CASSEQDVGGEQFF	TGTGCCAGCAGTGAACAAGACGTAGGTGGCGAGCAGTTCTTC
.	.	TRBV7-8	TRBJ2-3	CASSLGLYTQYF	TGTGCCAGCAGCTTAGGGTTATATACGCAGTATTTT
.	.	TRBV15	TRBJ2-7	CATSSGGPYEQYF	TGTGCCACCAGCAGCGGGGGGCCCTACGAGCAGTACTTC
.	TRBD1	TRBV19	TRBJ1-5	CASTGQGGNQPQHF	TGTGCCAGCACCGGACAGGGCGGCAATCAGCCCCAGCATTTT
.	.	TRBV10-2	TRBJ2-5	CASGQETQYF	TGCGCCAGCGGACAAGAGACCCAGTACTTC
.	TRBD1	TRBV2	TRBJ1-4	CASSLDRGGEKLFF	TGTGCCAGCAGTTTAGACAGGGGAGGAGAAAAACTGTTTTTT
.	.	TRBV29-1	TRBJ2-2	CSVLEHTGELFF	TGCAGCGTTCTGGAGCACACCGGGGAGCTGTTTTTT
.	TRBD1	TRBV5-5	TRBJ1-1	CASALRDRGNTEAFF	TGTGCCAGCGCCCTCCGGGACAGGGGCAACACTGAAGCTTTCTTT
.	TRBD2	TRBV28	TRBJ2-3	CASSLGASGSTDTQYF	TGTGCCAGCAGTTTAGGGGCTAGCGGAAGCACAGATACGCAGTATTTT
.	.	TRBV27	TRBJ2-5	CASRGIKETQYF	TGTGCCAGTCGGGGGATAAAAGAGACCCAGTACTTC
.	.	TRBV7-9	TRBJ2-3	CASSLDTWTDTQYF	TGTGCCAGCAGCCTAGATACTTGGACAGATACGCAGTATTTT
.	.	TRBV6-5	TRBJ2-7	CASSYSQASYEQYF	TGTGCCAGCAGTTACTCGCAGGCTTCCTACGAGCAGTACTTC
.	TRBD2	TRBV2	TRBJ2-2	CASSERASGGATGELFF	TGTGCCAGCAGTGAAAGGGCTAGCGGGGGGGCCACCGGGGAGCTGTTTTTT
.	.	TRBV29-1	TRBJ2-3	CSVEKGGDTQYF	TGCAGCGTTGAAAAGGGGGGAGATACGCAGTATTTT
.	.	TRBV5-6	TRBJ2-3	CASSLGGGTRTDTQYF	TGTGCCAGCAGCTTAGGGGGGGGGACCCGCACAGATACGCAGTATTTT
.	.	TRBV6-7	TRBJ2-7	CASSYLGLIVSYEQYF	TGTGCCAGCAGTTACTTGGGTCTCATAGTCAGCTACGAGCAGTACTTC
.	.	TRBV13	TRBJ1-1	CASSPQLRGGEAFF	TGTGCCAGCAGCCCCCAGCTCAGGGGTGGTGAAGCTTTCTTT
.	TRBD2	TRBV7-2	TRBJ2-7	CASSPHNGLAGAYEQYF	TGTGCCAGCAGCCCCCACAACGGACTAGCGGGGGCCTACGAGCAGTACTTC
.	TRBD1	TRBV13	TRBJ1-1	CASSIGQGRTEAFF	TGTGCCAGCAGTATCGGACAGGGGCGGACTGAAGCTTTCTTT
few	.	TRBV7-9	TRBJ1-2	CASSLGVNRYTF	TGTGCCAGCAGCTTAGGTGTGAATCGCTACACCTTC
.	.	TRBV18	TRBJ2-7	CASSPQGSIYEQYF	TGTGCCAGCTCACCACAGGGATCGATCTACGAGCAGTACTTC
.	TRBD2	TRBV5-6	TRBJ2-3	CASSLATAGGGGDTQYF	TGTGCCAGCAGCTTGGCCACGGCGGGGGGGGGCGGAGATACGCAGTATTTT
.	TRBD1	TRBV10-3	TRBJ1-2	CAIRFTGTGQGYTF	TGTGCCATCAGATTTACCGGGACAGGACAAGGCTACACCTTC
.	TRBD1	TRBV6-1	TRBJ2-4	CASTGTGEVNIQYF	TGTGCCAGCACCGGGACAGGGGAGGTCAACATTCAGTACTTC
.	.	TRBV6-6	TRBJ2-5	CASRKPGIQETQYF	TGTGCCAGCAGAAAACCAGGGATCCAAGAGACCCAGTACTTC
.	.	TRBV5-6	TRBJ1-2	CASSLISGTGPGYTF	TGTGCCAGCAGCTTGATTTCCGGGACTGGCCCTGGCTACACCTTC
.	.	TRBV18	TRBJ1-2	CASSPGEANYGYTF	TGTGCCAGCTCGCCAGGGGAGGCTAACTATGGCTACACCTTC
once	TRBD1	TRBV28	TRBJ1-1	CASSLQGAGFGEAFF	TGTGCCAGCAGCCTACAGGGGGCAGGGTTCGGTGAAGCTTTCTTT
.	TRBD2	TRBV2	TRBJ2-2	CASREAGGPVVAGELFF	TGTGCCAGCAGAGAAGCGGGGGGGCCGGTTGTGGCCGGGGAGCTGTTTTTT
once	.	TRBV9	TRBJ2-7	CASSVAGDSSYEQYF	TGTGCCAGCAGCGTAGCCGGAGACAGCTCCTACGAGCAGTACTTC
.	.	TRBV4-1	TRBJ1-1	CASSLRVGTEAFF	TGCGCCAGCAGCCTCCGCGTCGGCACTGAAGCTTTCTTT
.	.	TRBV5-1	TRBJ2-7	CASSLEAGKKYEQYF	TGCGCCAGCAGCTTGGAGGCGGGAAAAAAGTACGAGCAGTACTTC
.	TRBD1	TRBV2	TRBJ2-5	CASSERTGVQETQYF	TGTGCCAGCAGTGAAAGGACAGGGGTTCAAGAGACCCAGTACTTC
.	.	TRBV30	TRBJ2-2	CAWSVHPVAGELFF	TGTGCCTGGAGTGTACATCCTGTGGCCGGGGAGCTGTTTTTT
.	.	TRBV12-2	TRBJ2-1	CASRLETSWSSYNEQFF	TGTGCAAGTCGCTTAGAGACTAGCTGGAGCTCCTACAATGAGCAGTTCTTC
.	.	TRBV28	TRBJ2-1	CASSSEDRKFYNEQFF	TGTGCCAGCAGTTCCGAAGACAGGAAATTTTACAATGAGCAGTTCTTC
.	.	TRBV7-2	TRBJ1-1	CASSLDAGYYTEAFF	TGTGCCAGCAGCTTAGATGCAGGGTACTACACTGAAGCTTTCTTT